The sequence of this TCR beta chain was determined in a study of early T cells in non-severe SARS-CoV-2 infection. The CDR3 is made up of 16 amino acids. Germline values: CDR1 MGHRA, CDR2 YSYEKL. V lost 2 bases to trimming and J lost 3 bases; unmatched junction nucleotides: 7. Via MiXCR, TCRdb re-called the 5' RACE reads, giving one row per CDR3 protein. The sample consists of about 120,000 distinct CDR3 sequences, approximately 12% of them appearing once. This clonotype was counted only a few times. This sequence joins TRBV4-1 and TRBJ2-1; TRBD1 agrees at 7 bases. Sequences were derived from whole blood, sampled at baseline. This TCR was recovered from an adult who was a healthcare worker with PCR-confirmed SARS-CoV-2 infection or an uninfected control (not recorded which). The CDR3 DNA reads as TGCGCCAGCAGCCAAAACCACGGGACAGACTACAATGAGCAGTTCTTC. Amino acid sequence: CASSQNHGTDYNEQFF.